The sequence of this T cell receptor beta chain was determined in a study of T cells in women clearing cervical HPV infection. Study-level background: Donors had HPV16-related CIN3 or worse; 2 had invasive cancer. Cases' blood sampling followed lesion detection by median approximately 150 days (90 to 200).

CDR1 and CDR2 (germline): SQVTM, ANQGSEA. This CDR3 is 14 amino acids long. Findings and limits, study-wide: A classifier using richness and V gene abundances reached an AUC of about 0.83. Each sample's T-cell count was unknown, possibly confounding richness.

Points on this clone: Antigen specificity is unknown. Read sequence stops 3 residues before the CDR3 end, and the germline J gene provides the missing end.

The table came from immunoSEQ multiplex PCR; TCRdb's copy has only in-frame clones and leaves some out. This sample contains around 23,000 clones. The receptor's source is a woman aged 18 to 75 with a cervical HPV16 infection that either progressed to CIN3+ or cleared (not recorded which). The rearrangement links TRBV29-1 to TRBJ2-3; maybe TRBD1 (5 bases). The specimen was blood buffy coat. CDR3 loop: CSVGQTKYQETQYF. The sequenced CDR3 bases are TGCAGCGTTGGACAGACAAAGTACCAAGAGACG.